This TCR beta chain was sequenced in a study of blood T cell repertoires in COVID-19. As for the study in general: The United States, Italy and Spain provided the acute and convalescent COVID-19 samples. From T cells, B-cell-depleted T cells, or PBMCs came the material, which was cDNA or gDNA.

Deletions cut 6 bases from V and 0 bases from J, with 20 bases between. Germline-derived CDR1 and CDR2 are MDHEN and SYDVKM. The CDR3 is made up of 17 amino acids. Authors' methods: Amplification with reference gene primers provided the estimates of nucleated cell counts. Profiling relied on immunoSEQ multiplex PCR, and the TCRdb table lists in-frame clones only, not all of them. From that table come the V and J calls and clone size; the DNA was used to work out D and trimming. Among 72,000 or so clones listed, 81% were seen once. The sample consisted of peripheral blood. The V call is TRBV28, the J call TRBJ1-1, with D possibly TRBD1 on 6 matching bases. The clonotype comes from a human donor in a cohort sampled during active COVID-19. CDR3 region: CASRYYRVISMNTEAFF. CDR3 DNA: TGTGCCAGCAGATACTACAGGGTTATCAGCATGAACACTGAAGCTTTCTTT.